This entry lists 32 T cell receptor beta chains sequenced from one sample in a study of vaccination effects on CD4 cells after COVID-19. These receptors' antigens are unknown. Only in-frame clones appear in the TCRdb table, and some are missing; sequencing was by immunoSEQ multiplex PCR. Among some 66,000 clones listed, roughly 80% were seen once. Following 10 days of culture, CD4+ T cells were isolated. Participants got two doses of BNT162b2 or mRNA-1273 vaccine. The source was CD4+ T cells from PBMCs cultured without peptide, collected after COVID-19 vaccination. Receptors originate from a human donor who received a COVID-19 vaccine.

CDR3 bases: TGTGCCAGCAGCTCCTTCAACGGGGTGGACACAGATACGCAGTATTTT. This encodes CASSSFNGVDTDTQYF. This chain joins TRBV5-6 and TRBJ2-3; perhaps TRBD2 as D (5 bases). The CDR3 is made up of 16 amino acids. Germline V gene data show CDR1 as SGHDT and CDR2 as YYEEEE. Trimming removed 3 bases at V and 2 bases at J, with 16 bases between. The entire variable domain, with the rest obtained from reference TRBV5-6 and TRBJ2-3, is as follows: DAGVTQSPTHLIKTRGQQVTLRCSPKSGHDTVSWYQQALGQGPQFIFQYYEEEERQRGNFPDRFSGHQFPNYSSELNVNALLLGDSALYLCASSSFNGVDTDTQYFGPGTRLTVL.

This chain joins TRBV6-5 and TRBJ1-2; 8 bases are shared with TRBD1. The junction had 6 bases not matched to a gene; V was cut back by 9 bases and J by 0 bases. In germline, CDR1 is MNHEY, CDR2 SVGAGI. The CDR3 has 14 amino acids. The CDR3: CASGRDRSNYGYTF. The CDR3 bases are TGTGCCAGTGGAAGGGACAGGTCTAACTATGGCTACACCTTC.

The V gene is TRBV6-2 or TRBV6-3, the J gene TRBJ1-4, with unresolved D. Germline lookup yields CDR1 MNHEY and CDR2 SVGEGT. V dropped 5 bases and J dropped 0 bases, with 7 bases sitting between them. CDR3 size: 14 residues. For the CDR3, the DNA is TGTGCCAGCAGTACCAGAGCAACTAATGAAAAACTGTTTTTT. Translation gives CASSTRATNEKLFF.

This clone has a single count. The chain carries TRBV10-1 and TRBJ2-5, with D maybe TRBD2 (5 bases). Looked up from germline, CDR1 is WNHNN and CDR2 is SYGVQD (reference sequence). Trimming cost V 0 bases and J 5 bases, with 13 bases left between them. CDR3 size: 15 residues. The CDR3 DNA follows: TGCGCCAGCAGTGAGTCGCGCCTAGCCGGGGAGACCCAGTACTTC. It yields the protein CASSESRLAGETQYF.

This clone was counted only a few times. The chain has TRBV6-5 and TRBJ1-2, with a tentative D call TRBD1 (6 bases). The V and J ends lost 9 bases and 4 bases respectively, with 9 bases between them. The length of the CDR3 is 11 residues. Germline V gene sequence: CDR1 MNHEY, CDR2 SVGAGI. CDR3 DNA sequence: TGTGCCAGTGGACAGTCCTATGGCTACACCTTC. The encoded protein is CASGQSYGYTF.

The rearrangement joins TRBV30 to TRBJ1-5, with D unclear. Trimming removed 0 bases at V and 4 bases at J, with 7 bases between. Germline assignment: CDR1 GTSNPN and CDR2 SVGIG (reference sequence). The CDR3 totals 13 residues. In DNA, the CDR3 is TGTGCCTGGAGTGTACGTGGGAATCAGCCCCAGCATTTT. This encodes CAWSVRGNQPQHF.

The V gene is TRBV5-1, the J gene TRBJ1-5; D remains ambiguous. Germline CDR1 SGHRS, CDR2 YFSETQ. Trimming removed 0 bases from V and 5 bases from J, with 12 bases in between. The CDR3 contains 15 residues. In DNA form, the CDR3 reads TGCGCCAGCAGCTTGGGTTCAGGAGGCTATCAGCCCCAGCATTTT. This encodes CASSLGSGGYQPQHF.

The chain's CDR3 is CASSSPGQVSRQPQHF. In DNA form, the CDR3 reads TGTGCCAGTAGCTCTCCGGGACAGGTTTCTCGGCAGCCCCAGCATTTT. The chain recombines TRBV19 with TRBJ1-5, with 8 bases matching TRBD1. The CDR3 sequence is 16 residues long. The germline gives CDR1 LNHDA, CDR2 SQIVND (reference sequence). Trimming removed 6 bases from V and 7 bases from J; junction bases left unmatched: 14.

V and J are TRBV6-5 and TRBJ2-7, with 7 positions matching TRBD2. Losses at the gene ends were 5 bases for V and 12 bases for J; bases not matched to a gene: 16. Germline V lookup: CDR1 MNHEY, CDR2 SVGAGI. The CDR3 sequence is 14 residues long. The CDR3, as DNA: TGTGCCAGCAGTCTCCCGGTGCGGGGGTGGAATGGGTACGTC. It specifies CASSLPVRGWNGYV.

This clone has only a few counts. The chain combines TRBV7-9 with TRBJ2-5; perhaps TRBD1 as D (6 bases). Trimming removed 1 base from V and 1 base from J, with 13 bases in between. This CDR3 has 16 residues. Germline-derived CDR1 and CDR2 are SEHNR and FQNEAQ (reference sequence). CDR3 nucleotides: TGTGCCAGCAGCTTAGACAGGGTTTCGGGCCAAGAGACCCAGTACTTC. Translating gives CASSLDRVSGQETQYF.

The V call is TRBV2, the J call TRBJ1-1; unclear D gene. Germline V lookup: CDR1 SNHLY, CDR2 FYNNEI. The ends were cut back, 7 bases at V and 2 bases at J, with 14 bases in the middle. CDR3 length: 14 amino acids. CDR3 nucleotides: TGTGCCAGCACCTTATTGACGGTTAACACTGAAGCTTTCTTT. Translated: CASTLLTVNTEAFF.

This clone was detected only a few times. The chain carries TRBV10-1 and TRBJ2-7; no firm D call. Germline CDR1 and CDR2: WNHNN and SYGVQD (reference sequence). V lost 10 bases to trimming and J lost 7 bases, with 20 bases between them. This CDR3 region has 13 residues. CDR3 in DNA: TGCGCCACATCGGACGGCAGAAACCGGGAGCAGTACGTC. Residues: CATSDGRNREQYV.

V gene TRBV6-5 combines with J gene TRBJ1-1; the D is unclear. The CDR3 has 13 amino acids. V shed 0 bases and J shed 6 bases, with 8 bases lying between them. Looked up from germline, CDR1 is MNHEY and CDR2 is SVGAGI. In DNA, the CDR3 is TGTGCCAGCAGTTACTCGACGGGGTCTGAAGCTTTCTTT. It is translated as CASSYSTGSEAFF.

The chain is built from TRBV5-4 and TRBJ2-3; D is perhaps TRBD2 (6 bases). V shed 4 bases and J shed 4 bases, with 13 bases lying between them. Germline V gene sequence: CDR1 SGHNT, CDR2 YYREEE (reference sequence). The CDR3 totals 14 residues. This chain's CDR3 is CASSPDYRADTQYF. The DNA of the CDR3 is TGTGCCAGCAGCCCGGACTATAGGGCAGATACGCAGTATTTT.

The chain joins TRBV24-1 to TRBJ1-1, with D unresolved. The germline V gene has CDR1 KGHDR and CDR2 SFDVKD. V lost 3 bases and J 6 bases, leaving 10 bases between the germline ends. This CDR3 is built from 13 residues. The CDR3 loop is CATSDPGLAEAFF. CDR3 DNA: TGTGCCACCAGTGATCCCGGACTGGCTGAAGCTTTCTTT.

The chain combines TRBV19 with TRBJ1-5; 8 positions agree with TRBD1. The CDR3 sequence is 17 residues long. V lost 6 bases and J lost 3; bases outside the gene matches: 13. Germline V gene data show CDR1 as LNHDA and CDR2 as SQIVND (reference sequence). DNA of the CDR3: TGTGCCAGTAGCCGGAACCAAGGGGGACAGGTCAATCAGCCCCAGCATTTT. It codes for CASSRNQGGQVNQPQHF.

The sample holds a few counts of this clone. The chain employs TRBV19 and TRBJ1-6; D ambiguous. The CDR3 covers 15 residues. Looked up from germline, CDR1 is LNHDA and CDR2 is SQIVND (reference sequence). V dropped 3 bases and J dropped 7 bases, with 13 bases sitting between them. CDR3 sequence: CASSIGIIGNSPLHF. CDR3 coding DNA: TGTGCCAGTAGTATTGGGATAATAGGAAATTCACCCCTCCACTTT. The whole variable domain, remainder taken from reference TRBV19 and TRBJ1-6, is DGGITQSPKYLFRKEGQNVTLSCEQNLNHDAMYWYRQDPGQGLRLIYYSQIVNDFQKGDIAEGYSVSREKKESFPLTVTSAQKNPTAFYLCASSIGIIGNSPLHFGNGTRLTVT.

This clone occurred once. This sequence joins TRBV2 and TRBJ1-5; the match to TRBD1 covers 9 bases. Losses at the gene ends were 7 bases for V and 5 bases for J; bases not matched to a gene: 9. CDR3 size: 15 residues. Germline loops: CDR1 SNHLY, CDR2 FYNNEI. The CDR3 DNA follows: TGTGCCAGCAAAGGGACAGGGCGGTGGGATCAGCCCCAGCATTTT. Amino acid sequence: CASKGTGRWDQPQHF.

The DNA for the CDR3 is TGTGCCATCAGACCAGCAGCTTACTCTGGGGCCAACGTCCTGACTTTC. Translation: CAIRPAAYSGANVLTF. The gene calls are TRBV10-3 and TRBJ2-6; no reliable D call. The CDR3 runs to 16 residues. Per germline, CDR1 ENHRY and CDR2 SYGVKD. The V gene lost 6 bases and the J gene lost 0 bases, with 12 bases spanning the gap.

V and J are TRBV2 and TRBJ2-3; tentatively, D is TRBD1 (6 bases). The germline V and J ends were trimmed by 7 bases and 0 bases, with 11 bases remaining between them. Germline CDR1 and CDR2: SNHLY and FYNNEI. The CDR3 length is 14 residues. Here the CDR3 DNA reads TGTGCCAGCATCGTAGACAGGAGCACAGATACGCAGTATTTT. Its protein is CASIVDRSTDTQYF. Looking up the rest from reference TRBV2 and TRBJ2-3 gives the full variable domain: EPEVTQTPSHQVTQMGQEVILRCVPISNHLYFYWYRQILGQKVEFLVSFYNNEISEKSEIFDDQFSVERPDGSNFTLKIRSTKLEDSAMYFCASIVDRSTDTQYFGPGTRLTVL.

CDR3 nucleotides: TGTGCCACCAGCAGAGATAGCGGGGGGCGGGAGCAGTACGTC. As protein: CATSRDSGGREQYV. The genes are TRBV15 and TRBJ2-7; TRBD2 agrees at 10 bases. CDR1 is LNHNV and CDR2 is YYDKDF in the germline V gene (reference sequence). This CDR3 is built from 14 residues. With V trimmed by 0 bases and J by 7 bases, 3 bases remained unmatched.

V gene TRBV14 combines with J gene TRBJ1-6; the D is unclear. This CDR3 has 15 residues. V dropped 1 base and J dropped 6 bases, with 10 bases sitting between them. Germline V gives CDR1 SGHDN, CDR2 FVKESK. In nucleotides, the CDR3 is TGTGCCAGCAGCCAAGTGGGCGGGTTTAATTCACCCCTCCACTTT. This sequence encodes CASSQVGGFNSPLHF.

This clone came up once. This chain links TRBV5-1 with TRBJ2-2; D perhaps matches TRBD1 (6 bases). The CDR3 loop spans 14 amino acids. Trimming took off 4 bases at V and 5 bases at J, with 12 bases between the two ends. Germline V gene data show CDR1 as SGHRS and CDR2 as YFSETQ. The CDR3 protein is CASSGAGVTGELFF. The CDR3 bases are TGCGCCAGCAGCGGAGCAGGGGTTACCGGGGAGCTGTTTTTT.

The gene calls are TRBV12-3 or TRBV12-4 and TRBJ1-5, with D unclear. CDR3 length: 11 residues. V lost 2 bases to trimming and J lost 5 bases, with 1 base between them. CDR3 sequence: CASSLHQPQHF. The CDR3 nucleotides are TGTGCCAGCAGTTTACATCAGCCCCAGCATTTT.

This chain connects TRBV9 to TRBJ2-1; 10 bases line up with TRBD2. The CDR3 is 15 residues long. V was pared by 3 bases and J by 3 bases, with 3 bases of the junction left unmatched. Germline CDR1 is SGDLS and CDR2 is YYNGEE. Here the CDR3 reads CASSARLAGYNEQFF. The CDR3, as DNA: TGTGCCAGCAGCGCGAGACTAGCGGGCTACAATGAGCAGTTCTTC.

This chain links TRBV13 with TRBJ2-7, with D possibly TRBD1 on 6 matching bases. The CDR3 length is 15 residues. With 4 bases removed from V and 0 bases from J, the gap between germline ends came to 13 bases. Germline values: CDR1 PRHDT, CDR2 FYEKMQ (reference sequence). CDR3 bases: TGTGCCAGCAGCTCGAGAACAGGGTTCTCCTACGAGCAGTACGTC. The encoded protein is CASSSRTGFSYEQYV.

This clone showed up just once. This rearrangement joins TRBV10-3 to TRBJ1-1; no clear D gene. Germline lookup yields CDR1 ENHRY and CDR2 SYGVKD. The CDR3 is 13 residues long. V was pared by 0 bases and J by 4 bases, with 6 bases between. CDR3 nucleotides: TGTGCCATCAGTGAGTCAAGCGGCACTGAAGCTTTCTTT. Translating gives CAISESSGTEAFF.

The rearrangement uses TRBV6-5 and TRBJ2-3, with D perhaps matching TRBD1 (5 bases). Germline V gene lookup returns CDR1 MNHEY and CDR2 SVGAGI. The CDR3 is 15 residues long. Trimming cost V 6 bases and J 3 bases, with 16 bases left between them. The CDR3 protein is CASSLGAGWTDTQYF. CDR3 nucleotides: TGTGCCAGCAGCCTTGGGGCAGGGTGGACAGATACGCAGTATTTT.

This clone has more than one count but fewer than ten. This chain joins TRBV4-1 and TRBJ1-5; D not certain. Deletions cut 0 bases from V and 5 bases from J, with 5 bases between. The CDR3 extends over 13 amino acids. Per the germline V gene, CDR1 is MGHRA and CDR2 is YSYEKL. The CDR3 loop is CASSQDFDQPQHF. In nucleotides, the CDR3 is TGCGCCAGCAGCCAAGATTTCGATCAGCCCCAGCATTTT.

The CDR3 sequence is CASSSSDGFNSPLHF. As DNA, the CDR3 is TGCGCCAGCAGCTCCTCGGACGGGTTTAATTCACCCCTCCACTTT. The J gene is TRBJ1-6, the V gene TRBV5-1; D not certain. V lost 3 bases to trimming and J lost 6 bases, with 13 bases between them. The CDR3 contains 15 residues. CDR1 is SGHRS, CDR2 YFSETQ, per germline.

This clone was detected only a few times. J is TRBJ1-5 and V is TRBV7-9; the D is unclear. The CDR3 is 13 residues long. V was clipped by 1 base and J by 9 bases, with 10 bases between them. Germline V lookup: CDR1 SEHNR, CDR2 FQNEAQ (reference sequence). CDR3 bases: TGTGCCAGCAGCTTAGTTGAGAGGTCGCCCCAGCATTTT. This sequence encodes CASSLVERSPQHF.

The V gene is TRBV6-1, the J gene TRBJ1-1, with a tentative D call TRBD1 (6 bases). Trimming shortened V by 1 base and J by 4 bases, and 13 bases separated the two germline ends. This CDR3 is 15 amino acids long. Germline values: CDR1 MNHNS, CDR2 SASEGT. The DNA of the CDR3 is TGTGCCAGCAGTGAAGGCGGGGGGCGCGTCACTGAAGCTTTCTTT. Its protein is CASSEGGGRVTEAFF.